This T cell receptor (beta chain) is from a study of cytomegalovirus exposure and HLA in healthy donors. Whole-study context: Out of around 360 genotyped donors, less than 90% belonged to the Caucasian-associated ancestry cluster.

The ends were cut back, 0 bases at V and 0 bases at J, with 9 bases in the middle. CDR1 LNHNV and CDR2 YYDKDF come from the germline V gene (reference sequence). This CDR3 spans 15 amino acids. 13 Jbeta primers and 60 Vbeta primers were used for the PCR. Assay: immunoSEQ multiplex PCR; the TCRdb copy retains only in-frame clones and omits some. The sample includes about 170,000 clones. Sequenced: PBMCs. The clonotype comes from a woman under 30 in good health and CMV-seropositive. This rearrangement joins TRBV15 to TRBJ2-7, with D unclear. CDR3 sequence: CATSRDRGVSYEQYF. As DNA, the CDR3 is TGTGCCACCAGCAGAGATAGAGGCGTCTCCTACGAGCAGTACTTC.